This paragraph reports one TCR beta chain. What it binds is unknown. Regarding time point: newly diagnosed, previously untreated cHL patient sample. Researchers used newly diagnosed, untreated classical Hodgkin lymphoma PBMCs for comparison. Trimming took off 11 bases at V and 1 base at J, with 15 bases between the two ends. This CDR3 has 14 residues. Per the germline V gene, CDR1 is MNHNY and CDR2 is SVGAGI (reference sequence). This sample stems from a study of PD-1 blockade in classical Hodgkin lymphoma. Study-level points and caveats: Baseline TCR diversity was reportedly lower in newly diagnosed patients than in healthy donors. It was reported as lower still in relapsed/refractory patients. Although disease activity or prior therapy may be involved, causes of the repertoire differences remain undefined.

The assay was immunoSEQ multiplex PCR, and TCRdb's table has in-frame clones only and misses some. The repertoire includes about 46,000 clones, approximately 91% of them detected once, and roughly 5% sits in the top ten. The source material was peripheral blood mononuclear cells (PBMCs). The TCR originated in a human donor with classical Hodgkin lymphoma. This chain connects TRBV6-6 to TRBJ1-5; D call uncertain. The CDR3 loop is CASSDGISNQPQHF. The CDR3 nucleotides are TGTGCCTCGTCGGACGGTATAAGCAATCAGCCCCAGCATTTT.